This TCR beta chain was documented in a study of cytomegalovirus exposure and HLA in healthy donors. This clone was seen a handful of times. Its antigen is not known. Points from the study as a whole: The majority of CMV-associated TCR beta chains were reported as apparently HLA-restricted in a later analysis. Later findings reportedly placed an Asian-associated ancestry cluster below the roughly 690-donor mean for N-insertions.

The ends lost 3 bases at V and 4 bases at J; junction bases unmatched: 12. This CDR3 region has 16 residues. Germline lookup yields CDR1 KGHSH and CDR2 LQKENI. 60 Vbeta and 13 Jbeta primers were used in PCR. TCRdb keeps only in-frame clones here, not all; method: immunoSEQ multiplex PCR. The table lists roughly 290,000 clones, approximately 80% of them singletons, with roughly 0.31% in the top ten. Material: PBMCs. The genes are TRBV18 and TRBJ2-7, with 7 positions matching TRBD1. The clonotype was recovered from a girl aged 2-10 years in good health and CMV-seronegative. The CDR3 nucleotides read TGTGCCAGCTCACCTGCCCGGGACAGCAATACTTACGAGCAGTACTTC. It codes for CASSPARDSNTYEQYF.